This T cell receptor beta chain is drawn from a study of T-cell reconstitution after alpha-beta-depleted transplantation in children. For TCRbeta, the library was prepared with unique molecular identifiers. TCRdb re-called the PCR reads with MiXCR, one entry per CDR3 protein. The sample has fewer than 700,000 distinct CDR3 sequences, 10% to 15% seen once. Turning to this clonotype: The antigen is unknown.

Study-wide results and caveats: Several hundred rapidly expanded clones from non-depleted graft cells reportedly supplied alpha-beta T cells about two months post-transplant.

Trimming cost V 4 bases and J 2 bases; bases outside gene matches: 2. From germline, CDR1 is SQVTM and CDR2 ANQGSEA. CDR3 length equals 13 residues. This clonotype originated in a male patient aged 5 to 17 who had a stem cell transplant for acute myeloid leukemia, so the T cells may come from the graft donor. The input for sequencing was PBMCs, mostly from graft donor cells, taken 360 days after TCRalphabeta/CD19-depleted stem cell transplant. V and J are TRBV29-1 and TRBJ2-1, with 7 bases lining up with TRBD2. The CDR3 DNA reads TGCAGCGTTGGGGAGGGTGCCTACAATGAGCAGTTCTTC. Translated: CSVGEGAYNEQFF.